The rows below give T cell receptor beta chains drawn from one sample of a study of OX40 agonist ivuxolimab in advanced cancers. Sequencing was performed with immunoSEQ multiplex PCR; in TCRdb, only in-frame clones are kept and a portion is missing. The sample yields 25,000 to 30,000 clones, approximately 86% seen once. This specimen was CD4+ or CD8+ T cells sorted from blood, taken in a trial of the OX40 agonist ivuxolimab. The receptor source for this set is an adult with an advanced solid tumor such as melanoma, head and neck, liver or kidney cancer. CDR3s include the opening cysteine and the closing phenylalanine or tryptophan. Each record gives: J gene, V gene, CDR3 protein.

J gene: TRBJ1-3
V gene: TRBV28
CDR3 protein: CASSIGHSGNTIYF

J gene: TRBJ2-5
V gene: TRBV6-5
CDR3 protein: CGSGREETQYF

J gene: TRBJ2-3
V gene: TRBV27
CDR3 protein: CASTPTGQRIDTQYF

J gene: TRBJ1-2
V gene: TRBV19
CDR3 protein: CASSVQDRVDYGYTF

J gene: TRBJ2-1
V gene: TRBV2
CDR3 protein: CASSRSGSSYNEQFF

J gene: TRBJ2-1
V gene: TRBV28
CDR3 protein: CASDTSEREIYNEQFF

J gene: TRBJ2-3
V gene: TRBV27
CDR3 protein: CASSLSGITDTQYF

J gene: TRBJ1-2
V gene: TRBV7-6
CDR3 protein: CASTDPGGDYGYTF

J gene: TRBJ2-1
V gene: TRBV10-2
CDR3 protein: CASSDGDTYNEQFF

J gene: TRBJ1-2
V gene: TRBV5-1
CDR3 protein: CASSTTQGPAYYGYTF

J gene: TRBJ2-7
V gene: TRBV21-1
CDR3 protein: CASSKVRTGVYEQYF

J gene: TRBJ2-1
V gene: TRBV5-1
CDR3 protein: CASSAGTADYNEQFF

J gene: TRBJ2-5
V gene: TRBV7-9
CDR3 protein: CASSLVSGQETQYF

J gene: TRBJ2-7
V gene: TRBV5-1
CDR3 protein: CASSMYSGSVDEQYF

J gene: TRBJ1-1
V gene: TRBV27
CDR3 protein: CASNKWGGMNTEAFF

J gene: TRBJ2-7
V gene: TRBV28
CDR3 protein: CASSLVGGTYEQYF

J gene: TRBJ1-5
V gene: TRBV28
CDR3 protein: CASRWAGLNQPQHF

J gene: TRBJ2-2
V gene: TRBV6-7
CDR3 protein: CASTPGLAVNTGELFF

J gene: TRBJ2-7
V gene: TRBV19
CDR3 protein: CASSIGQGAYEQYF

J gene: TRBJ2-5
V gene: TRBV7-2
CDR3 protein: CASSLAVGSETQYF

J gene: TRBJ1-1
V gene: TRBV7-6
CDR3 protein: CASSSLQAGSNTEAFF

J gene: TRBJ2-1
V gene: TRBV12-5
CDR3 protein: CASGFFGGRRRDEQFF

J gene: TRBJ2-1
V gene: TRBV7-6
CDR3 protein: CASSSGTGRDRGYNEQFF

J gene: TRBJ2-5
V gene: TRBV28
CDR3 protein: CASSAYRDREETQYF

J gene: TRBJ1-1
V gene: TRBV5-3
CDR3 protein: CARSFSGGLNTEAFF

J gene: TRBJ2-1
V gene: TRBV7-9
CDR3 protein: CASSPKEVPHYEQFF

J gene: TRBJ2-1
V gene: TRBV5-8
CDR3 protein: CASSPRDFRVDEQFF

J gene: TRBJ2-3
V gene: TRBV7-2
CDR3 protein: CASSPEGVSDTQYF

J gene: TRBJ2-3
V gene: TRBV4-3
CDR3 protein: CASSQRTGSTDTQYF

J gene: TRBJ1-2
V gene: TRBV2
CDR3 protein: CASSEEGGF

J gene: TRBJ1-1
V gene: TRBV18
CDR3 protein: CASSTGGATEAFF

J gene: TRBJ1-2
V gene: TRBV7-2
CDR3 protein: CASSLSPGDRGGYTF

J gene: TRBJ2-5
V gene: TRBV4-3
CDR3 protein: CASSQDGGAGETQYF

J gene: TRBJ2-7
V gene: TRBV30
CDR3 protein: CAWSVGQGYEQYF

J gene: TRBJ2-1
V gene: TRBV7-2
CDR3 protein: CASSLEVLAGGYRSEQFF

J gene: TRBJ1-3
V gene: TRBV6-4
CDR3 protein: CASSALWGAGNTIYF

J gene: TRBJ1-6
V gene: TRBV2
CDR3 protein: CASSDGFNSPLHF

J gene: TRBJ1-2
V gene: TRBV28
CDR3 protein: CASSFIGIGYGYTF

J gene: TRBJ2-7
V gene: TRBV7-8
CDR3 protein: CASSFGPLYEQYF

J gene: TRBJ2-1
V gene: TRBV7-2
CDR3 protein: CASSLGGGAREQFF

J gene: TRBJ2-7
V gene: TRBV5-1
CDR3 protein: CASSPWTGPYEQYF

J gene: TRBJ2-1
V gene: TRBV7-9
CDR3 protein: CASSLGTGWNEQFF

J gene: TRBJ2-7
V gene: TRBV4-3
CDR3 protein: CASSQAVESSYEQYF

J gene: TRBJ2-7
V gene: TRBV27
CDR3 protein: CASSPLGTLSEQYF

J gene: TRBJ1-1
V gene: TRBV19
CDR3 protein: CATSLDPNTEAFF

J gene: TRBJ1-5
V gene: TRBV10-2
CDR3 protein: CASGPPGNGPQHF

J gene: TRBJ1-4
V gene: TRBV4-3
CDR3 protein: CASSQRTGVREKLFF